These 32 T cell receptor beta chains were all obtained from the same sample, sequenced in a study of cytomegalovirus exposure and HLA in healthy donors. Primers included in the PCR were 60 Vbeta and 13 Jbeta primers. Produced via immunoSEQ multiplex PCR; TCRdb's table is partial and in-frame only. In the table there are approximately 140,000 clones, under 90% of which are singletons. The sequencing input was PBMCs. Receptors were obtained from a male donor in good health and CMV-seronegative.

The J gene is TRBJ2-4, the V gene TRBV9; D possibly corresponds to TRBD1 (5 bases). The CDR3 has 13 residues. Germline V CDR1 and CDR2: SGDLS, YYNGEE. With 0 bases removed from V and 7 bases from J, the gap between germline ends came to 8 bases. The CDR3 sequence is CASSVGQLNIQYF. The CDR3 DNA reads TGTGCCAGCAGCGTAGGACAGCTCAACATTCAGTACTTC. The full variable domain, with the rest looked up from reference TRBV9 and TRBJ2-4, is DSGVTQTPKHLITATGQRVTLRCSPRSGDLSVYWYQQSLDQGLQFLIQYYNGEERAKGNILERFSAQQFPDLHSELNLSSLELGDSALYFCASSVGQLNIQYFGAGTRLSVL.

This clone was seen just once. The chain has TRBV18 and TRBJ2-3; perhaps TRBD2 as D (5 bases). CDR3 length: 15 amino acids. Germline V gene sequence: CDR1 KGHSH, CDR2 LQKENI. Trimming took 6 bases from V and 2 from J, leaving 15 bases between them. Here the CDR3 DNA reads TGTGCCAGCTCGCTGGGAGACTACGACACAGATACGCAGTATTTT. It encodes CASSLGDYDTDTQYF.

This sequence joins TRBV29-1 and TRBJ2-3, with TRBD2 as a possible D gene (6 bases). The V and J ends lost 1 base and 4 bases respectively, with 9 bases between them. Germline lookup yields CDR1 SQVTM and CDR2 ANQGSEA. The CDR3 loop spans 13 amino acids. CDR3 sequence: CSVEGEAPDTQYF. The DNA of the CDR3 is TGCAGCGTTGAAGGGGAGGCCCCAGATACGCAGTATTTT.

The V and J genes are TRBV6-4 and TRBJ2-2, with unresolved D. CDR3 length: 12 residues. Deletions cut 2 bases from V and 6 bases from J, with 4 bases between. The germline V gene encodes CDR1 MRHNA and CDR2 SNTAGT. Written as DNA, the CDR3 is TGTGCCAGCAGTGACCGTCCCGGGGAGCTGTTTTTT. It codes for CASSDRPGELFF.

The chain has TRBV5-1 and TRBJ1-6; TRBD1 matches at 9 bases. Germline CDR1 and CDR2: SGHRS and YFSETQ. Trimming cost V 0 bases and J 9 bases; bases outside gene matches: 10. This CDR3 contains 17 residues. The CDR3 DNA sequence: TGCGCCAGCAGCTTGGAAGGGCGAAAACAGGGGGCTTCACCCCTCCACTTT. It is translated as CASSLEGRKQGASPLHF.

The chain uses TRBV27 and TRBJ2-2, with unresolved D. This CDR3 has 14 residues. Trimming cost V 6 bases and J 4 bases, with 12 bases left between them. The germline V gene has CDR1 MNHEY and CDR2 SMNVEV (reference sequence). The DNA of the CDR3 is TGTGCCAGCAGAAGAGCTAGATTCACCGGGGAGCTGTTTTTT. This encodes CASRRARFTGELFF.

The chain links TRBV27 to TRBJ2-7, with TRBD2 matching 7 bases. The V gene's germline CDR1 is MNHEY and CDR2 SMNVEV (reference sequence). V was pared by 2 bases and J by 2 bases, with 6 bases of the junction left unmatched. The CDR3 is made up of 15 amino acids. CDR3 residues: CASSLVGGGAYEQYF. In DNA, the CDR3 is TGTGCCAGCAGTTTAGTGGGGGGGGGAGCCTACGAGCAGTACTTC.

In this sample, this clone turned up a few times. The V gene is TRBV29-1, the J gene TRBJ2-2; D possibly corresponds to TRBD2 (6 bases). Per germline, CDR1 SQVTM and CDR2 ANQGSEA. CDR3 length: 16 residues. V was shortened by 4 bases and J by 7 bases, with 22 bases between the two germline ends. The chain's CDR3 is CSVAGLGSGVLGELFF. The CDR3 bases are TGCAGCGTTGCTGGACTCGGGAGTGGGGTTCTCGGGGAGCTGTTTTTT.

This chain links TRBV7-2 with TRBJ2-7; D is ambiguous. The CDR3 extends over 14 amino acids. V gave up 1 base and J gave up 0 bases, with 7 bases separating them. From germline, CDR1 is SGHTA and CDR2 FQGNSA. The CDR3 DNA is TGTGCCAGCAGCTTAGATGGTAGCTCCTACGAGCAGTACTTC. Protein sequence: CASSLDGSSYEQYF. The entire variable domain, with the rest obtained from reference TRBV7-2 and TRBJ2-7, is as follows: GAGVSQSPSNKVTEKGKDVELRCDPISGHTALYWYRQSLGQGLEFLIYFQGNSAPDKSGLPSDRFSAERTGGSVSTLTIQRTQQEDSAVYLCASSLDGSSYEQYFGPGTRLTVT.

The chain uses TRBV6-6 and TRBJ2-2, with a tentative D call TRBD2 (5 bases). This CDR3 spans 14 amino acids. Germline CDR1 MNHNY, CDR2 SVGAGI (reference sequence). V lost 2 bases and J 2 bases, leaving 6 bases between the germline ends. DNA of the CDR3: TGTGCCAGCAGTTACCTAGCAAACACCGGGGAGCTGTTTTTT. As protein: CASSYLANTGELFF.

This clone was counted a single time. This chain connects TRBV9 to TRBJ2-2; maybe TRBD1 (6 bases). Looked up from germline, CDR1 is SGDLS and CDR2 is YYNGEE. The CDR3 length is 16 residues. V lost 3 bases to trimming and J lost 6 bases, with 18 bases between them. The chain's CDR3 is CASSASRGMLAGELFF. The CDR3 DNA reads TGTGCCAGCAGCGCATCCAGGGGAATGCTCGCCGGGGAGCTGTTTTTT.

The genes are TRBV19 and TRBJ1-2; D is unclear. V lost 6 bases and J 8 bases, leaving 19 bases between the germline ends. The CDR3 is made up of 14 amino acids. Germline V gene data show CDR1 as LNHDA and CDR2 as SQIVND (reference sequence). The DNA for the CDR3 is TGTGCCAGTAGAAAACCAATTGGACCGGGAGGCTACACCTTC. It yields the protein CASRKPIGPGGYTF.

This chain connects TRBV19 to TRBJ2-1; 9 bases map to TRBD1. CDR1 and CDR2 (germline): LNHDA, SQIVND (reference sequence). The CDR3 is made up of 15 amino acids. V lost 3 bases to trimming and J lost 2 bases; unmatched junction nucleotides: 2. CDR3 loop: CASSITGGAYNEQFF. The CDR3 nucleotides read TGTGCCAGTAGTATCACAGGGGGCGCCTACAATGAGCAGTTCTTC.

This clone was detected a few times. The chain couples TRBV7-6 to TRBJ2-2; 12 bases match TRBD2. With V trimmed by 5 bases and J by 3 bases, 13 bases remained unmatched. This CDR3 contains 19 residues. Germline V CDR1 and CDR2: SGHVS, FNYEAQ. This CDR3 reads CASSQVPSGRARDTGELFF. For the CDR3, the DNA is TGTGCCAGCAGCCAGGTTCCTAGCGGGAGGGCCAGGGACACCGGGGAGCTGTTTTTT.

The rearrangement links TRBV5-1 to TRBJ1-3; D is uncertain. CDR1 is SGHRS and CDR2 is YFSETQ in the germline V gene. Trimming left V 0 bases short and J 5 bases short, with 6 bases between. The CDR3 has 13 amino acids. The CDR3 DNA is TGCGCCAGCAGCTTGGACCAGAGAAACACCATATATTTT. This gives the protein CASSLDQRNTIYF.

This chain joins TRBV6-5 and TRBJ1-1; D may be TRBD1 (6 bases). The V and J ends lost 4 bases and 13 bases respectively, with 25 bases between them. In germline, CDR1 is MNHEY, CDR2 SVGAGI. The CDR3 runs 15 residues. This chain's CDR3 is CASSFTRSGGAIVFF. CDR3 bases: TGTGCCAGCAGTTTTACTAGATCGGGGGGGGCCATCGTTTTCTTT.

Worth noting for this clone: A junction boundary mismatches the germline segment, possibly from a read error. This chain uses TRBV19 with TRBJ2-7, with D uncertain. This CDR3 is 12 amino acids long. Germline loops: CDR1 LNHDA, CDR2 SQIVND (reference sequence). For the CDR3, the DNA is TGTGCCACCAAGACCGGGTCCTCCGAGCAGTACTTC. Translation gives CATKTGSSEQYF.

This rearrangement joins TRBV4-1 to TRBJ2-5, with 9 bases that match TRBD2. Germline V lookup: CDR1 MGHRA, CDR2 YSYEKL. With V trimmed by 4 bases and J by 4 bases, 7 bases remained unmatched. There are 15 residues in the CDR3. The CDR3 sequence is CASSLPGLARETQYF. DNA for the CDR3: TGCGCCAGCAGCCTTCCGGGACTAGCTCGAGAGACCCAGTACTTC.

The CDR3 protein is CASSNWSRGGYTF. In DNA, the CDR3 is TGTGCCAGCAGCAACTGGTCCCGGGGGGGCTACACCTTC. This chain joins TRBV7-3 and TRBJ1-2; the D gene is possibly TRBD1 (5 bases). CDR1 is SGHTA and CDR2 is FQGTGA in the germline V gene. The CDR3 length is 13 residues. V lost 5 bases to trimming and J lost 8 bases, with 15 bases between them.

V usage is TRBV5-1 and J usage is TRBJ2-4; D is perhaps TRBD2 (6 bases). The germline V gene encodes CDR1 SGHRS and CDR2 YFSETQ. The V gene lost 4 bases and the J gene lost 0 bases, with 23 bases spanning the gap. CDR3 length equals 19 residues. The CDR3 nucleotides are TGCGCCAGCAGCCGCGAATCACCGGGACTCAGAATAGCCAAAAACATTCAGTACTTC. Residues: CASSRESPGLRIAKNIQYF.

This chain connects TRBV10-1 to TRBJ2-5; TRBD2 aligns across 9 bases. The CDR3 has 15 amino acids. With 2 bases clipped from V and 4 bases from J, the junction kept 5 bases outside the gene matches. CDR1 and CDR2 from the germline V gene are WNHNN and SYGVQD (reference sequence). CDR3 sequence (DNA): TGCGCCAGCAGTGAGGCGGGAGGGCCAGCAGAGACCCAGTACTTC. This translates into CASSEAGGPAETQYF.

The rearrangement links TRBV27 to TRBJ2-7, with 12 bases that match TRBD2. Germline CDR1 and CDR2: MNHEY and SMNVEV (reference sequence). V dropped 6 bases and J dropped 2; count of bases not matched to a gene: 8. This CDR3 comprises 16 residues. Here the CDR3 DNA reads TGTGCCAGCAGCCGTATCCTAGCGGGAGGGCCCTACGAGCAGTACTTC. It translates to CASSRILAGGPYEQYF.

J is TRBJ2-3 and V is TRBV19, with a possible D match to TRBD2 (5 bases). The CDR3 has 13 amino acids. The germline CDR1 and CDR2 sequences are LNHDA and SQIVND (reference sequence). Trimming shortened V by 6 bases and J by 6 bases, and 13 bases separated the two germline ends. The CDR3 nucleotides are TGTGCCAGTAGGCCGGAGGAGGATGATACGCAGTATTTT. This sequence encodes CASRPEEDDTQYF.

The genes are TRBV14 and TRBJ2-2; D is unclear. Germline assignment: CDR1 SGHDN and CDR2 FVKESK. The germline V and J ends were trimmed by 4 bases and 3 bases, with 6 bases remaining between them. CDR3 size: 13 residues. As DNA, the CDR3 is TGTGCCAGCAGCCCCCGGGACACCGGGGAGCTGTTTTTT. Its protein is CASSPRDTGELFF.

The chain employs TRBV4-2 and TRBJ2-3, with D maybe TRBD1 (5 bases). The germline V gene has CDR1 LGHNA and CDR2 YNFKEQ. V lost 0 bases and J 5 bases, leaving 9 bases between the germline ends. The CDR3 contains 14 residues. CDR3: CASSQDPGQDTQYF. The CDR3, as DNA: TGTGCCAGCAGCCAAGATCCAGGACAAGATACGCAGTATTTT.

In nucleotides, the CDR3 is TGTGCCAGCAGCAAAACAGGGGAAATAGGGTTCGATGAGCAGTTCTTC. It is translated as CASSKTGEIGFDEQFF. The rearrangement joins TRBV7-6 to TRBJ2-1; 7 positions match TRBD1. With V trimmed by 5 bases and J by 8 bases, 15 bases remained unmatched. This CDR3 spans 16 amino acids. Per germline, CDR1 SGHVS and CDR2 FNYEAQ.

The chain combines TRBV6-5 with TRBJ2-3; 8 positions agree with TRBD1. The CDR3 length is 14 residues. The V and J ends lost 8 bases and 0 bases, in that order; junction bases with no gene match: 4. The germline CDR1 and CDR2 sequences are MNHEY and SVGAGI. CDR3 in amino acids: CASGRTGSTDTQYF. The CDR3 DNA reads as TGTGCCAGCGGACGGACAGGGAGCACAGATACGCAGTATTTT.

The chain employs TRBV5-4 and TRBJ1-1, with a tentative D call TRBD1 (5 bases). The CDR3 extends over 14 amino acids. Trimming pared 1 base from V and 6 bases from J, leaving 13 bases between. Germline lookup yields CDR1 SGHNT and CDR2 YYREEE (reference sequence). CDR3 in amino acids: CASSLWGGNPEAFF. The CDR3 region has the DNA TGTGCCAGCAGCTTGTGGGGGGGGAATCCTGAAGCTTTCTTT.

V is TRBV12-5 and J is TRBJ2-3; D perhaps matches TRBD1 (5 bases). The germline V gene encodes CDR1 LGHNT and CDR2 FRNRAP. CDR3 length: 18 residues. The V end was cut by 3 bases, the J end by 4 bases, with 23 bases between. For the CDR3, the DNA is TGTGCTAGTGGTTTAGGTTTTCCCCTGGACAAACAATCAGATACGCAGTATTTT. Amino acids: CASGLGFPLDKQSDTQYF.

The rearrangement uses TRBV12-2 and TRBJ2-2; the table's D call, TRBD2, has no DNA check behind it. TRBV12-2 is reported as a pseudogene. The CDR3 spans 23 residues. The CDR3 coding sequence is TGTGCAAGTCGCTTAGCGGACCGCCAAATGGGACTAGCGGGAGGGCCTATCACCGGGGAGCTGTTTTTT. Residues: CASRLADRQMGLAGGPITGELFF.

In its sample, this clone was seen a few times. The rearrangement uses TRBV7-9 and TRBJ2-4; D gene uncertain. Trimming cost V 2 bases and J 0 bases, with 5 bases left between them. Germline CDR1 reads SEHNR; CDR2 reads FQNEAQ (reference sequence). The CDR3 length is 14 residues. CDR3 in amino acids: CASSLPLAKNIQYF. The CDR3 DNA sequence: TGTGCCAGCAGCTTACCGTTAGCCAAAAACATTCAGTACTTC.

The chain combines TRBV30 with TRBJ2-1; 7 nucleotides match TRBD1. V was pared by 1 base and J by 8 bases, with 8 bases of the junction left unmatched. Per the germline V gene, CDR1 is GTSNPN and CDR2 is SVGIG (reference sequence). There are 14 residues in the CDR3. The chain's CDR3 is CAWSGDRAGDEQFF. The CDR3 DNA reads as TGTGCCTGGAGTGGTGACAGGGCCGGGGATGAGCAGTTCTTC.